This T cell receptor beta chain was identified in a study of blood T cells in healthy people across ages. Combining a sample-barcoded 5' primer with a J-beta primer mix, a second PCR ran for about 6 to 12 cycles. In TCRdb, the 5' RACE reads were re-called with MiXCR into one record per CDR3 protein. The sample lists more than 650,000 distinct CDR3 sequences; 22% were seen once. V was trimmed by 6 bases and J by 4 bases, leaving 14 bases between them. This CDR3 comprises 13 residues. Germline-derived CDR1 and CDR2 are SQVTM and ANQGSEA. Total RNA extracted from each sample amounted to at least 5.5 micrograms.

The receptor comes from a man aged 70 or older in good health. This sequence joins TRBV29-1 and TRBJ2-3; TRBD1 might be the D (6 bases). Sequencing input: blood. As DNA, the CDR3 is TGCAGCGTCCAGAAACAGGGCGCAGATACGCAGTATTTT. Translating it yields CSVQKQGADTQYF.